This section outlines one T cell receptor beta chain sequence together with its context. The sample belongs to a study of T cell responses to AZD1222 COVID-19 vaccine. This CDR3 has 13 residues. J was trimmed by 4 bases and V by 5 bases; bases with no gene match: 4. The germline CDR1 and CDR2 sequences are SGHTA and FQGNSA. Data came from immunoSEQ multiplex PCR; TCRdb stores just in-frame clones and leaves some out. The table includes under 200,000 clones, around 90% detected once. This chain uses TRBV7-2 with TRBJ1-1; the match to TRBD1 covers 7 bases. This receptor was identified in an adult who received the AZD1222 COVID-19 vaccine. The sequences come from peripheral blood, collected 28 days after the second AZD1222 dose. The DNA for the CDR3 is TGTGCCAGCAGCGCAAACAGGGGCACTGAAGCTTTCTTT. Its protein is CASSANRGTEAFF. The variable domain in full, completed from reference TRBV7-2 and TRBJ1-1, reads GAGVSQSPSNKVTEKGKDVELRCDPISGHTALYWYRQSLGQGLEFLIYFQGNSAPDKSGLPSDRFSAERTGGSVSTLTIQRTQQEDSAVYLCASSANRGTEAFFGQGTRLTVV.